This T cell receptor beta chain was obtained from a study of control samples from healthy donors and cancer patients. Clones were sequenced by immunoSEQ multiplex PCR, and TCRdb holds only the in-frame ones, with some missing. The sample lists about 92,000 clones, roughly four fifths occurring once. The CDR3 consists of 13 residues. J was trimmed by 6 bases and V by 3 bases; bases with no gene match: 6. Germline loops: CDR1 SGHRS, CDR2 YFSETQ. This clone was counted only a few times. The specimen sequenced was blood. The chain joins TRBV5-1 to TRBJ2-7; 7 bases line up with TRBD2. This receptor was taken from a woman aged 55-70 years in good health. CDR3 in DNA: TGCGCCAGCAGCTCGCAGGGACTATCCGAGCAGTACTTC. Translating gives CASSSQGLSEQYF.